This TCR beta chain is from a study of shared clonotypes between healthy human individuals. Findings of the study overall: Naive subsets generally had larger estimated richness than memory subsets.

As regards this clone: Its antigen is not known.

Donors were Caucasian adults residing in Nashville, Tennessee, USA. Clones were read by immunoSEQ multiplex PCR, and TCRdb kept only the in-frame ones, dropping some. The sample contains 1.4 million to 1.5 million clones, 95% to 97% of which appear only once. The CDR3 is 12 amino acids. CDR1 and CDR2 (germline): SGHKS, YYEKEE (reference sequence). V was clipped by 0 bases and J by 4 bases, with 4 bases between them. The chain is built from TRBV5-5 and TRBJ1-2, with D hard to call. Sequenced input: naive CD4+ T cells sorted from blood. The sample's subset: CD45RA+ positively selected. This sequence originates from a man aged 30 to 39 in good health. CDR3 nucleotides: TGTGCCAGCAGCTTGGATGCCTATGGCTACACCTTC. As protein: CASSLDAYGYTF.